What follows are 5 T cell receptor beta chains derived from one specimen sequenced in a study of T cells in Graves' hyperthyroidism and ophthalmopathy. Amplification of TCR beta CDR3 regions was performed using RNA transcripts as template. HTBI primers were employed in a first-round RT-PCR of the TCR CDR3. TCRdb re-called the multiplex PCR reads with MiXCR, one entry per CDR3 protein. The sample yields about 560,000 distinct CDR3 sequences, roughly 17% seen once. Material: blood. The receptors stem from a woman between 18 and 29 years old with Graves' hyperthyroidism.

Points on this clonotype: A read error may explain this, as a much larger clone is one base away. The chain links TRBV12-3 or TRBV12-4 to TRBJ2-3; D perhaps matches TRBD2 (6 bases). The CDR3 has 14 residues. The CDR3 DNA is TGTGCCAGCGGTTTCCCGGGAGTGGCAGATACGCAGTATTTT. Translated: CASGFPGVADTQYF.

This clonotype was recorded many times. The gene calls are TRBV20-1 and TRBJ2-1, with D possibly TRBD1 on 5 matching bases. The CDR3 sequence is 16 residues long. V lost 0 bases and J lost 0, with 12 bases in between. Per germline, CDR1 DFQATT and CDR2 SNEGSKA (reference sequence). CDR3 nucleotides: TGCAGTGCTAGAGATCAGGGCGCGAGCTCCTACAATGAGCAGTTCTTC. Protein product: CSARDQGASSYNEQFF.

This clonotype was detected many times. V is TRBV7-9 and J is TRBJ2-7; 8 bases align to TRBD1. The CDR3 is made up of 14 amino acids. The germline CDR1 and CDR2 sequences are SEHNR and FQNEAQ (reference sequence). The V and J ends lost 5 bases and 4 bases, in that order; junction bases with no gene match: 7. CDR3 loop: CASSPGDRIYEQYF. In nucleotides, the CDR3 is TGTGCCAGCAGCCCAGGGGACAGGATTTACGAGCAGTACTTC.

The chain employs TRBV27 and TRBJ2-1; tentative D call: TRBD1 (5 bases). The CDR3 has 14 residues. CDR1 is MNHEY, CDR2 SMNVEV, per germline (reference sequence). V gave up 2 bases and J gave up 7 bases, with 12 bases separating them. This CDR3 reads CASSLISHRNEQFF. The CDR3 region has the DNA TGTGCCAGCAGTTTAATTAGCCACAGGAATGAGCAGTTCTTC.

V and J are TRBV5-5 and TRBJ1-5; D may be TRBD1 (5 bases). Trimming took 1 base from V and 5 from J, leaving 13 bases between them. The V gene's germline CDR1 is SGHKS and CDR2 YYEKEE (reference sequence). CDR3 length: 15 residues. This CDR3 reads CASSLLGETYQPQHF. The CDR3 bases are TGTGCCAGCAGCTTGTTGGGGGAAACTTATCAGCCCCAGCATTTT.